This T cell receptor (beta chain) is drawn from a study of T cells in Graves' hyperthyroidism and ophthalmopathy. Points on this clonotype: Its specificity is unknown.

Uncontrolled infection, other autoimmune disease, pregnancy or lactation barred patients from enrollment. Study outcomes and limitations: From stable hyperthyroidism, ophthalmopathy was separated by a 13 V-J model.

TCR beta CDR3 sequences were amplified from RNA transcripts. Carried out on the TCR CDR3, a first-round RT-PCR used the HTBI primer set. TCRdb itself ran the multiplex PCR reads through MiXCR, one entry per CDR3 protein. The sample has hundreds of thousands of distinct CDR3 sequences; around a sixth are singletons. Trimming left V 7 bases short and J 6 bases short, with 18 bases between. Germline V gene sequence: CDR1 ENHRY, CDR2 SYGVKD. This CDR3 comprises 15 residues. The sequencing input was blood. The origin of this receptor is a woman in her forties or fifties with Graves' hyperthyroidism that later progressed to Graves' ophthalmopathy. This chain connects TRBV10-3 to TRBJ2-2; TRBD1 or TRBD2 may be the D gene (5 bases each). Here the CDR3 reads CAITPGTHSAGELFF. CDR3 sequence (DNA): TGTGCCATCACCCCGGGGACCCATTCGGCCGGGGAGCTGTTTTTT.